The T cell receptor beta chain under discussion was sequenced for a study of blood T cell repertoires in COVID-19. As for the study in general: T cells, B-cell-depleted T cells, or PBMCs provided the cDNA or gDNA that served as material.

The germline CDR1 and CDR2 sequences are MGHRA and YSYEKL. The V and J ends lost 8 bases and 1 base respectively, with 18 bases between them. CDR3 size: 16 residues. Sequenced by immunoSEQ multiplex PCR; TCRdb stores in-frame clones only, minus some. In the table there are about 150,000 clones, 80% to 90% of which are singletons. The clonotype comes from a man aged 45 to 65 with active COVID-19. The V gene is TRBV4-1, the J gene TRBJ2-1; D not certain. Sequencing was done on a sample of peripheral blood. CDR3 region: CASAEGGAVSYNEQFF. The CDR3 coding sequence is TGCGCCAGCGCGGAAGGCGGTGCCGTTTCCTACAATGAGCAGTTCTTC.